These T cell receptor beta chains were read from a single sample in a study of persistence of HIV-infected CD4 T cells. The antigens of these receptors remain unknown. Profiling relied on immunoSEQ multiplex PCR, and the TCRdb table lists in-frame clones only, not all of them. The data contain some 48,000 clones, more than 70% of them singletons. The sequencing used CD4+ T cells sorted from PBMCs after approximately 19-hour stimulation, collected from a patient who received antiretroviral therapy. The receptors derive from an adult man with HIV who was CMV-seropositive. CDR3s include the opening cysteine and the closing phenylalanine or tryptophan. Part of the rows lack a size; the others show once, few, many or a class for expanded clones.

TRBJ2-1 TRBV19 - CASSIRAGGSYNEQFF
TRBJ2-3 TRBV6-1 once CASSESRDTQYF
TRBJ2-7 TRBV18 - CASSSRGFPYEQYF
TRBJ1-1 TRBV5-5 - CASSLVRRANTEAFF
TRBJ2-6 TRBV15 - CATSRDLSGANVLTF
TRBJ2-3 TRBV7-9 - CASSLEAGRTDTQYF
TRBJ1-6 TRBV30 - CAWTLRTGSNSPLHF
TRBJ2-2 TRBV30 - CAWSRGRLAGGGGTGELFF
TRBJ2-7 TRBV6-5 - CASSSGTGGNEQYF
TRBJ1-4 TRBV2 - CASSDFPASEKLFF
TRBJ2-7 TRBV29-1 - CSVEPSGGNEQYF
TRBJ1-5 TRBV11-1 - CASSFSSNQPQHF
TRBJ2-1 TRBV5-1 - CASSSSGTTYNEQFF
TRBJ1-3 TRBV2 - CASRPDSFFSGNTIYF
TRBJ1-3 TRBV3-1/TRBV3-2 - CASSLWGNTIYF
TRBJ1-4 TRBV6-2/TRBV6-3 - CASSYRGKDSRLRNEKLFF
TRBJ1-5 TRBV2 - CASSEIQANNQPQHF
TRBJ2-6 TRBV2 - CASSATPGANVLTF
TRBJ2-7 TRBV19 few CASSFSTSYLYEQYF
TRBJ1-5 TRBV19 - CASSLTGDYSNQPQHF
TRBJ2-3 TRBV4-3 - CASSQDKRDNTDTQYF
TRBJ1-2 TRBV3-1/TRBV3-2 once CASSQPPGYGYTF
TRBJ1-1 TRBV6-2/TRBV6-3 - CASSVRGIMNTEAFF
TRBJ1-5 TRBV24-1 - CATSDSYSNQPQHF
TRBJ1-5 TRBV4-1 - CASSQAGVDPNQPQHF